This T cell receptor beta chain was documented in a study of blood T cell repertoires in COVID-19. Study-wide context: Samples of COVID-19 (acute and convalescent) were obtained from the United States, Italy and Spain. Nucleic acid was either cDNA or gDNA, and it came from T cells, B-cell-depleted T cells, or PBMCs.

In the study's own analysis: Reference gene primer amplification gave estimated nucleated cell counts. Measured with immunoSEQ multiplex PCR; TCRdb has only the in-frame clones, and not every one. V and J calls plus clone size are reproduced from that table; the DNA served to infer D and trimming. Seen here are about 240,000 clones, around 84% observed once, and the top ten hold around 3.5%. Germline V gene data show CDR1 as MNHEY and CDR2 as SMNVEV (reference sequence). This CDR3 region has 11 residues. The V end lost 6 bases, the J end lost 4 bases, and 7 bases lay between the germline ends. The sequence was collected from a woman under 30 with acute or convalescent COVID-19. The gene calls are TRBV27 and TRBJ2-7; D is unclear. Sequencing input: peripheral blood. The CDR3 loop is CASRDSYEQYF. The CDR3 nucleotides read TGTGCCAGCAGAGATAGTTACGAGCAGTACTTC.